The next 12 T cell receptor beta chains were all read from a single sample in a study of T-cell reconstitution after alpha-beta-depleted transplantation in children. Researchers prepared the TCRbeta library using unique molecular identifiers, the study reports. From the PCR reads, TCRdb called clonotypes with MiXCR, one entry per CDR3 protein. The table shows some 290,000 distinct CDR3 sequences, with approximately 23% occurring only once. Specimen: PBMCs, mostly from graft donor cells, collected 180 days after TCRalphabeta/CD19-depleted stem cell transplant. The receptor source for this set is a male patient younger than 18 who had a stem cell transplant for acute lymphoblastic leukemia, so the T cells may come from the graft donor.

V usage is TRBV6-6 and J usage is TRBJ2-2; D is undetermined. The CDR3 loop spans 13 amino acids. Germline V lookup: CDR1 MNHNY, CDR2 SVGAGI (reference sequence). V lost 2 bases, J lost 7 bases, and 8 bases lay in between. The CDR3 loop reads CASSYRVNGELFF. The CDR3 DNA follows: TGTGCCAGCAGTTACCGGGTGAACGGGGAGCTGTTTTTT.

The chain recombines TRBV27 with TRBJ2-6; D call uncertain. Germline V lookup: CDR1 MNHEY, CDR2 SMNVEV (reference sequence). The CDR3 contains 14 residues. The V gene lost 3 bases and the J gene lost 0 bases, with 3 bases spanning the gap. In DNA, the CDR3 is TGTGCCAGCAGTTTCTACTCTGGGGCCAACGTCCTGACTTTC. Amino acid sequence: CASSFYSGANVLTF. The full variable domain, its missing parts supplied by reference TRBV27 and TRBJ2-6, is EAQVTQNPRYLITVTGKKLTVTCSQNMNHEYMSWYRQDPGLGLRQIYYSMNVEVTDKGDVPEGYKVSRKEKRNFPLILESPSPNQTSLYFCASSFYSGANVLTFGAGSRLTVL.

This clonotype was seen once. The chain recombines TRBV27 with TRBJ2-7, with no clear D. CDR1 and CDR2 from the germline V gene are MNHEY and SMNVEV (reference sequence). CDR3 length equals 12 residues. V was shortened by 6 bases and J by 6 bases, with 12 bases between the two germline ends. CDR3 coding DNA: TGTGCCAGCAGCTATCACTGGCTCGAGCAGTACTTC. This gives the protein CASSYHWLEQYF.

This clonotype was counted only a few times. The rearrangement links TRBV7-6 to TRBJ2-7, with D possibly matching TRBD2 (6 bases). Trimming shortened V by 4 bases and J by 5 bases, and 12 bases separated the two germline ends. CDR1 and CDR2 from the germline V gene are SGHVS and FNYEAQ. CDR3 length: 13 residues. This CDR3 is CASSWNRRDEQYF. CDR3 in DNA: TGTGCCAGCAGCTGGAATCGGAGGGACGAGCAGTACTTC.

V gene TRBV5-6 combines with J gene TRBJ1-5; D gene uncertain. CDR1 is SGHDT and CDR2 is YYEEEE in the germline V gene. V was pared by 4 bases and J by 3 bases, with 11 bases between. The CDR3 length is 14 residues. Here the CDR3 reads CASSPVGVNQPQHF. In nucleotides, the CDR3 is TGTGCCAGCAGCCCGGTAGGTGTCAATCAGCCCCAGCATTTT.

This chain connects TRBV5-6 to TRBJ2-7; no reliable D call. V lost 5 bases and J 0 bases, leaving 15 bases between the germline ends. CDR3 length equals 15 residues. Germline V gene data show CDR1 as SGHDT and CDR2 as YYEEEE. The CDR3 reads CASRPSSSISYEQYF. The DNA for the CDR3 is TGTGCCAGCAGGCCAAGCTCCTCAATCTCCTACGAGCAGTACTTC.

This clonotype appeared a few times. The chain recombines TRBV5-1 with TRBJ2-7, with 11 bases aligning to TRBD1. The germline gives CDR1 SGHRS, CDR2 YFSETQ. The V and J ends lost 4 bases and 4 bases, in that order; junction bases with no gene match: 7. The CDR3 is 15 residues long. The CDR3 region is CASSPGTGGVYEQYF. The CDR3 nucleotides are TGCGCCAGCAGCCCCGGGACAGGGGGAGTATACGAGCAGTACTTC.

The chain links TRBV7-6 to TRBJ2-5; 8 bases align to TRBD1. Germline V gene data show CDR1 as SGHVS and CDR2 as FNYEAQ. The ends lost 5 bases at V and 4 bases at J; junction bases unmatched: 12. This CDR3 region has 16 residues. In nucleotides, the CDR3 is TGTGCCAGCAGCAACCCCCAGGGGGCGCCCGGAGAGACCCAGTACTTC. It translates to CASSNPQGAPGETQYF. The whole variable domain, remainder taken from reference TRBV7-6 and TRBJ2-5, is GAGVSQSPRYKVTKRGQDVALRCDPISGHVSLYWYRQALGQGPEFLTYFNYEAQQDKSGLPNDRFSAERPEGSISTLTIQRTEQRDSAMYRCASSNPQGAPGETQYFGPGTRLLVL.

This CDR3 is CSARDQGNYNSPLHF. CDR3 bases: TGCAGTGCTAGAGATCAGGGGAATTATAATTCACCCCTCCACTTT. V and J are TRBV20-1 and TRBJ1-6; a weak D match, TRBD1 (6 bases). From germline, CDR1 is DFQATT and CDR2 SNEGSKA (reference sequence). V lost 0 bases and J 4 bases, leaving 10 bases between the germline ends. The CDR3 loop spans 15 amino acids.

The chain recombines TRBV5-1 with TRBJ2-7, with 8 positions matching TRBD2. CDR3 length: 14 residues. Germline CDR1 SGHRS, CDR2 YFSETQ. V gave up 4 bases and J gave up 9 bases; unmatched junction bases: 12. The CDR3 sequence is CASSRAGVPSGQYF. The CDR3 nucleotides read TGCGCCAGCAGCCGAGCGGGAGTGCCTTCCGGGCAGTACTTC. The variable domain in full, completed from reference TRBV5-1 and TRBJ2-7, reads KAGVTQTPRYLIKTRGQQVTLSCSPISGHRSVSWYQQTPGQGLQFLFEYFSETQRNKGNFPGRFSGRQFSNSRSEMNVSTLELGDSALYLCASSRAGVPSGQYFGPGTRLTVT.

The chain links TRBV7-6 to TRBJ2-4, with 9 bases fitting TRBD2. Germline V gene lookup returns CDR1 SGHVS and CDR2 FNYEAQ. Trimming at V came to 5 bases and at J to 16 bases, leaving 21 bases not matched to a gene. CDR3 length equals 16 residues. CDR3 sequence (DNA): TGTGCCAGCAGCCCGCAGACTAGCGGAGCGTCTGGTGTGCTCTACTTC. It is translated as CASSPQTSGASGVLYF.

The chain joins TRBV7-9 to TRBJ2-1, with D maybe TRBD2 (6 bases). The germline gives CDR1 SEHNR, CDR2 FQNEAQ (reference sequence). V dropped 0 bases and J dropped 12 bases, with 24 bases sitting between them. There are 17 residues in the CDR3. In DNA form, the CDR3 reads TGTGCCAGCAGCTTAGCACGGGCCGCGGGACCCCTCATGGGGCAGTTCTTC. It yields the protein CASSLARAAGPLMGQFF.